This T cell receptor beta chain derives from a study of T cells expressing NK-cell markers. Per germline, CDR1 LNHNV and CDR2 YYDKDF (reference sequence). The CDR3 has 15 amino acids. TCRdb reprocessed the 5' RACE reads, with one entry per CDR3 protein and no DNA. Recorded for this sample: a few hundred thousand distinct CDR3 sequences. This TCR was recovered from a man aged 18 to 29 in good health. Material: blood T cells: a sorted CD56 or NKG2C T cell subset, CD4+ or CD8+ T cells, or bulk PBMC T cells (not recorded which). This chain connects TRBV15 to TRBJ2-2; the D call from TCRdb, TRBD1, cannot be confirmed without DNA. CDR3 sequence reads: CATSGGQRDTGELFF.